The 14 T cell receptor beta chains given below trace back to one sample, sequenced in a study of identical twins (TCRdb year 2016). The library was prepared using 5' RACE. For sequencing, an Illumina HiSeq 2000 was employed. TCRdb redid the processing of the public reads, applying fastp at Q25 and MiXCR, and retained in-frame beta chains. Each CDR3 protein appears once, grouped with its most common genes and DNA. The sample table lists roughly 700,000 distinct CDR3 sequences, 8.5% to 9.5% of them with a count of one. Of the sample, about 0.98% is held by the ten largest clones. This sample also appeared in a second study, on yellow fever vaccine responses in identical twins.

Source material: PBMCs. These receptors originate from a woman aged 18 to 35 in good health.

This clonotype was detected a few times. V and J are TRBV2 and TRBJ2-2; a possible D gene is TRBD1 (6 bases). CDR1 and CDR2 (germline): SNHLY, FYNNEI. V was shortened by 3 bases and J by 2 bases, with 13 bases between the two germline ends. CDR3 length: 16 residues. CDR3 coding DNA: TGTGCCAGCAGTGAGGCCCAGGGGAGAAACACCGGGGAGCTGTTTTTT. This encodes CASSEAQGRNTGELFF. The complete variable domain, with remaining parts taken from reference TRBV2 and TRBJ2-2, reads EPEVTQTPSHQVTQMGQEVILRCVPISNHLYFYWYRQILGQKVEFLVSFYNNEISEKSEIFDDQFSVERPDGSNFTLKIRSTKLEDSAMYFCASSEAQGRNTGELFFGEGSRLTVL.

In its sample, this clonotype was seen many times. This chain links TRBV29-1 with TRBJ2-1; D remains unclear. V shed 6 bases and J shed 6 bases, with 9 bases lying between them. The CDR3 is 11 amino acids. Germline V CDR1 and CDR2: SQVTM, ANQGSEA. The CDR3 DNA reads TGCAGCGTCTCCAACTCCAATGAGCAGTTCTTC. Its protein is CSVSNSNEQFF.

The DNA of the CDR3 is TGCAGTGCTAAGATCATCGGGACAGGGGAAGATGGCTACACCTTC. Amino acids: CSAKIIGTGEDGYTF. The chain links TRBV20-1 to TRBJ1-2, with TRBD1 identical over 10 bases. CDR1 and CDR2 (germline): DFQATT, SNEGSKA (reference sequence). This CDR3 region has 15 residues. Trimming took 4 bases from V and 6 from J; bases not matched to a gene: 11.

The CDR3 nucleotides are TGCAGTGCTAGAGACCCCTCGACGGGGGGGCACGAGACCCAGTACTTC. Residues: CSARDPSTGGHETQYF. V usage is TRBV20-1 and J usage is TRBJ2-5; TRBD2 matches 8 bases. The CDR3 contains 16 residues. V lost 0 bases to trimming and J lost 5 bases; unmatched junction nucleotides: 11. Germline V gene lookup returns CDR1 DFQATT and CDR2 SNEGSKA (reference sequence).

The gene calls are TRBV28 and TRBJ1-1, with 9 bases lining up with TRBD1. Germline values: CDR1 MDHEN, CDR2 SYDVKM. The CDR3 is 14 residues long. V lost 5 bases to trimming and J lost 4 bases; unmatched junction nucleotides: 5. The CDR3 here is CASSTGTGLTEAFF. CDR3 nucleotides: TGTGCCAGCAGTACCGGGACAGGGCTCACTGAAGCTTTCTTT.

The J gene is TRBJ2-1, the V gene TRBV20-1; D is tentatively TRBD1 or TRBD2 (5 bases each). This CDR3 has 12 amino acids. Looked up from germline, CDR1 is DFQATT and CDR2 is SNEGSKA (reference sequence). V lost 4 bases and J 9 bases, leaving 13 bases between the germline ends. The CDR3 nucleotides are TGCAGTGCTACGGGGCCTACCAGTGAGCAGTTCTTC. Its translation: CSATGPTSEQFF.

The table lists this clonotype with many counts. V is TRBV12-3 or TRBV12-4 and J is TRBJ2-1; TRBD2 is a possible D gene (6 bases). The CDR3 loop spans 14 amino acids. Trimming pared 7 bases from V and 5 bases from J, leaving 15 bases between. CDR3 protein: CASTSGEVNNEQFF. CDR3 DNA sequence: TGTGCCAGCACCTCGGGGGAGGTGAACAATGAGCAGTTCTTC.

The sample holds many counts of this clonotype. CDR3 in DNA: TGTGCCAGCACCCCCCTAGCGGGCGGTCTTGAGGGGTTTTTTCGTAACTACAATGAGCAGTTCTTC. Its protein product is CASTPLAGGLEGFFRNYNEQFF. The gene calls are TRBV28 and TRBJ2-1; TRBD2 aligns across 8 bases. The CDR3 has 22 residues. The germline V gene encodes CDR1 MDHEN and CDR2 SYDVKM. The J segment lost 3 bases and the V segment lost 7 bases, leaving 29 bases of the junction unmatched. Using reference TRBV28 and TRBJ2-1 for the parts outside the CDR3, the full variable domain is DVKVTQSSRYLVKRTGEKVFLECVQDMDHENMFWYRQDPGLGLRLIYFSYDVKMKEKGDIPEGYSVSREKKERFSLILESASTNQTSMYLCASTPLAGGLEGFFRNYNEQFFGPGTRLTVL.

This clonotype was seen at least ten times. V gene TRBV10-3 combines with J gene TRBJ1-5; 8 nucleotides align to TRBD1. The CDR3 sequence is 15 residues long. V was clipped by 3 bases and J by 4 bases; unmatched bases: 5. Germline V gives CDR1 ENHRY, CDR2 SYGVKD. The CDR3 spells CAISEYRGDNQPQHF. The CDR3 DNA reads as TGTGCCATCAGTGAATACAGGGGGGATAATCAGCCCCAGCATTTT.

This clonotype was seen more than once but under ten times. This chain connects TRBV3-1 to TRBJ1-1; no clear D. The CDR3 runs 14 residues. The germline V gene has CDR1 LGHDT and CDR2 YNNKEL (reference sequence). V was trimmed by 0 bases and J by 4 bases, leaving 9 bases between them. The CDR3 sequence is CASSQDGQSTEAFF. CDR3 coding DNA: TGTGCCAGCAGCCAAGATGGCCAAAGCACTGAAGCTTTCTTT.

The chain couples TRBV2 to TRBJ2-5, with no clear D. The V end lost 3 bases, the J end lost 1 base, and 9 bases lay between the germline ends. Germline V gene sequence: CDR1 SNHLY, CDR2 FYNNEI. The CDR3 covers 14 residues. CDR3 nucleotide sequence: TGTGCCAGCAGTGAGTGGGCTATCCAAGAGACCCAGTACTTC. Translating gives CASSEWAIQETQYF.

This clonotype was recorded at least ten times. The chain is built from TRBV10-2 and TRBJ2-7, with TRBD2 matching over 11 bases. V shed 3 bases and J 4 bases; nucleotides not matched to a gene: 14. Germline values: CDR1 WSHSY, CDR2 SAAADI. This CDR3 has 18 amino acids. CDR3 loop: CASSDLTSGTRWAYEQYF. CDR3 bases: TGCGCCAGCAGTGATCTGACTAGCGGGACCCGGTGGGCATACGAGCAGTACTTC.

This clonotype has a count of ten or more. The V and J genes are TRBV12-3 or TRBV12-4 and TRBJ1-1; D gene ambiguous. The CDR3 is 11 residues long. Trimming pared 4 bases from V and 7 bases from J, leaving 7 bases between. Written as DNA, the CDR3 is TGTGCCAGCAGTTGGGTGGGTGAAGCTTTCTTT. This encodes CASSWVGEAFF.

This clonotype was found many times. The chain is built from TRBV21-1 and TRBJ2-7. TRBV21-1 is listed as a pseudogene. The CDR3 spans 11 residues. CDR3 sequence reads: CASSKDYEQYF. In DNA form, the CDR3 reads TGTGCCAGCAGCAAAGACTACGAGCAGTACTTC.